This T cell receptor (beta chain) was documented in a study of shared clonotypes between healthy human individuals. In regard to this clone: The target antigen is unknown.

Study-wide results and limits: Richness estimates generally favored naive over memory subsets.

With 11 bases removed from V and 0 bases from J, the gap between germline ends came to 20 bases. The germline V gene has CDR1 LNHDA and CDR2 SQIVND (reference sequence). The CDR3 runs 16 residues. Libraries were prepared by immunoSEQ multiplex PCR; TCRdb keeps only in-frame clonotypes and omits some of them. The sample has 2.3 million or so clones, 85% to 95% seen once. The receptor was isolated from a man younger than 30 in good health. Some clones in this sample may be carry-over from other donors' samples. Sequenced material: naive CD4+ T cells from PBMCs. Subset here: CD45RA+ positively selected. The chain links TRBV19 to TRBJ2-1; no definite D call. CDR3 sequence: CAPPGSLLRSYNEQFF. As DNA, the CDR3 is TGTGCCCCTCCCGGCTCCCTACTCCGCTCCTACAATGAGCAGTTCTTC.